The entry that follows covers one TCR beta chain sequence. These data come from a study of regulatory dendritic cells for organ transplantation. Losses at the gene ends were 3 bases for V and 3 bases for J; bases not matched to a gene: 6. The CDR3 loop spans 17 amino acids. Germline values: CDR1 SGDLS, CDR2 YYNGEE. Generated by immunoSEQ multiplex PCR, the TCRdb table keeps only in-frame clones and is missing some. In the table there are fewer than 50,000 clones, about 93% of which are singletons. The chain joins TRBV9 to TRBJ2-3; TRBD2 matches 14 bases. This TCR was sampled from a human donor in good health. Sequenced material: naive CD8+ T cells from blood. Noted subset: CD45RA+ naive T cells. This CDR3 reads CASSAGTSGGWTDTQYF. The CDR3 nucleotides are TGTGCCAGCAGCGCCGGGACTAGCGGGGGATGGACAGATACGCAGTATTTT.